This is a list of T cell receptor beta chains from one sample in a study of siplizumab effects on memory and regulatory T cells. Produced via immunoSEQ multiplex PCR; TCRdb's table is partial and in-frame only. Among over 80,000 clones, approximately 88% were seen once, and the ten largest hold under 2%. The material sequenced was Tregs sorted from blood. These receptors were obtained from a human donor in good health. CDR3s include the opening cysteine and the closing phenylalanine or tryptophan. Fields, in order: V gene, D gene, J gene, clone size, CDR3 protein, CDR3 DNA. A D gene is named only where the DNA matches it firmly. Only part of the rows carry a size: once, few, many, or a class if the clone is expanded.

TRBV19	-	TRBJ1-6	-	CASSIWGRGNSPLHF	TGTGCCAGTAGTATATGGGGCAGGGGTAATTCACCCCTCCACTTT
TRBV21-1	-	TRBJ2-3	-	CASSDDRVKEDTQYF	TGTGCCAGCAGCGACGACAGGGTGAAGGAAGATACGCAGTATTTT
TRBV15	-	TRBJ2-7	-	CATSRDRWKQYF	TGTGCCACCAGCAGAGATCGGTGGAAGCAGTACTTC
TRBV6-5	-	TRBJ1-2	-	CASRSDYGYTF	TGTGCCAGCCGGTCGGACTATGGCTACACCTTC
TRBV7-3	-	TRBJ2-2	-	CASSSNRAGELFF	TGTGCCAGCAGCTCGAACAGGGCCGGGGAGCTGTTTTTT
TRBV7-9	-	TRBJ2-2	-	CATSGVSGGSTGELFF	TGTGCCACCTCGGGGGTTTCAGGGGGAAGCACCGGGGAGCTGTTTTTT
TRBV2	-	TRBJ2-2	-	CASGFHQNTGELFF	TGTGCCAGCGGTTTTCATCAAAACACCGGGGAGCTGTTTTTT
TRBV6-5	-	TRBJ1-5	-	CASSYGWDQPQHF	TGTGCCAGCAGTTACGGATGGGATCAGCCCCAGCATTTT
TRBV19	TRBD2	TRBJ2-5	-	CASSIAGGPGETQYF	TGTGCCAGTAGTATAGCGGGGGGGCCGGGAGAGACCCAGTACTTC
TRBV7-2	TRBD2	TRBJ2-7	-	CASSLGWGGSYEQYF	TGTGCCAGCAGCTTAGGATGGGGGGGATCCTACGAGCAGTACTTC
TRBV15	-	TRBJ1-4	-	CATSRNRPKTEKLFF	TGTGCCACCAGCAGAAACCGGCCCAAGACTGAAAAACTGTTTTTT
TRBV18	-	TRBJ2-7	-	CASSPKGGSYEQYF	TGTGCCAGCTCACCAAAAGGGGGCTCCTACGAGCAGTACTTC
TRBV5-6	TRBD2	TRBJ2-3	-	CASSRIRSGGRDTQYF	TGTGCCAGCAGCCGAATTAGGTCCGGGGGGAGAGATACGCAGTATTTT
TRBV19	-	TRBJ2-2	many	CATLGTGELFF	TGTGCCACCCTTGGGACCGGGGAGCTGTTTTTT
TRBV19	-	TRBJ1-5	-	CASSISSNQPQHF	TGTGCCAGTAGTATTAGTAGCAATCAGCCCCAGCATTTT
TRBV10-3	-	TRBJ2-1	-	CAINGGDEQFF	TGTGCCATCAATGGGGGCGATGAGCAGTTCTTC